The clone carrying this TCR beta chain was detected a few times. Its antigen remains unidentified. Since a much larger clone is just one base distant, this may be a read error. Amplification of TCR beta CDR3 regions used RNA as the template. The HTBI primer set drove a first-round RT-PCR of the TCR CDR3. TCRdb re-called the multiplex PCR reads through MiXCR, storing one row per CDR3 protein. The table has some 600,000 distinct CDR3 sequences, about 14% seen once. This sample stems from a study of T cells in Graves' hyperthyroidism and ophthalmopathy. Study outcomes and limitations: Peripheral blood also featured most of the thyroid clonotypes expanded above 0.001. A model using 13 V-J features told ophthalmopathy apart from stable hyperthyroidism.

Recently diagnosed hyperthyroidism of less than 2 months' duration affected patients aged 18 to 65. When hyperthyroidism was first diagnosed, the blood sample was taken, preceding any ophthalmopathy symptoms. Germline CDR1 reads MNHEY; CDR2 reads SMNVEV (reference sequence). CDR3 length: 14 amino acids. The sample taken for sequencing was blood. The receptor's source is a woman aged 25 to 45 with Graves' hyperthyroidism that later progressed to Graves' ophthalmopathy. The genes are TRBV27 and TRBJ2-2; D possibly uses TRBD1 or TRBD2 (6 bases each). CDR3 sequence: CASSFLRDTGGLFF. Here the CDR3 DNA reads TGTGCCAGCAGTTTTCTTAGGGACACCGGGGGGCTGTTTTTT.